The text below deals with one T cell receptor beta chain. This clonotype was detected many times. It lacks a known antigen. No much larger clone exists at a distance of one base, and base qualities are not known. From the cysteine through the phenylalanine, the CDR3 covers 15 amino acids. Only the CDR3 region is kept as DNA, spanning 45 bases read in frame from base 1. The germline V gene (reference sequence) yields LNHDA for CDR1 and SQIVND for CDR2. V is pared back by 3 bases and J by 0 bases, with 11 bases lying between the germline termini. The hyperthyroidism patients were between 18 and 65 years old and newly diagnosed, with a disease duration of less than 2 months. Exclusion was applied to patients with uncontrolled infections, other autoimmune diseases, pregnancy or lactation. Diagnoses relied on clinical symptoms, serum thyroxine and TRAb, thyroid ultrasound and orbital computed tomography. For progressor patients, blood was drawn at the first diagnosis of hyperthyroidism, before any ophthalmopathy symptoms had appeared. Ficoll-Paque density gradient centrifugation was used to isolate PBMCs from about 9.4 ml of fresh peripheral blood. Patients classed as progressors first received a Graves' hyperthyroidism diagnosis and then went on to develop ophthalmopathy during follow-up. Total RNA was extracted with Trizol reagent, and quality was checked on an Agilent 2100 Bioanalyzer.

The sample originates from a study of T cells in Graves' hyperthyroidism and ophthalmopathy (dated 2019 in TCRdb). For the study in its entirety: Peripheral blood was collected at initial diagnosis, before any treatment. After sampling, hyperthyroidism patients received methimazole starting at 30 mg daily, and ophthalmopathy patients received high-dose intravenous methylprednisolone. Prospective prediction of ophthalmopathy was tested in an independent validation cohort of approximately 19 hyperthyroidism patients and 17 patients who later progressed to ophthalmopathy. The study also compared thyroid tissue and blood T-cell repertoires from several Graves' hyperthyroidism patients. To identify distinguishing TCR V-J signatures, a discovery cohort of some 100 patients was used, comprising 40 to 45 with Graves' ophthalmopathy and some 60 with stable Graves' hyperthyroidism. According to the paper, TCR Vbeta CDR3 sequencing was carried out on about 140 peripheral blood samples, which came from fewer than 50 ophthalmopathy, 70 to 80 hyperthyroidism and approximately 17 progressor patients. The 95 to 100 discovery patients were randomly divided into training and test sets at a 7:3 ratio. Overall study results and their limits: Sample size was not statistically predetermined, and investigators were not blinded to group allocation. In validation, the model predicted progression to ophthalmopathy with 65% to 71% sensitivity and around 72% specificity, a median of 6.5 months before onset. A model built on a 13 V-J signature distinguished ophthalmopathy from stable hyperthyroidism, reaching about 88% sensitivity and about 81% specificity in cross-validation and 80%/75% in testing. Most expanded thyroid clonotypes (frequency above 0.001) were also found in blood, which suggests that blood repertoires may mirror thyroid immune responses.

Amplification of TCR beta CDR3 regions was carried out from RNA transcripts. The first round of RT-PCR for the TCR CDR3 was performed with the HTBI primer set and the Qiagen OneStep RT-PCR kit. Libraries were constructed in a second round of multiplex PCR, after which size selection and purification were carried out. The libraries were sequenced on an Illumina HiSeq2000 using paired-end 100 bp reads. As for the original processing: SOAPnuke was used to process the raw data, with reads discarded if the reads contained adapters or uncalled bases, had a mean Phred below 15, or lacked an exact constant-primer or identifier match. High-quality paired reads were merged using COPE v1.2.5, and each unique nucleotide sequence was defined as a clonotype. MiTCR v1.1 was used to align the clonotypes against IMGT TRBV, TRBD and TRBJ reference segments. The analysis included only V-J combinations with a frequency above 0.0001, which together covered around 99% of the repertoires. A TCS score was defined as the ratio between F50 (clonal expansion) and ExV (chaos), using BLOSUM62-based TCRdist between CDR3 peptides within each V-J. Welch's t-statistics and random forest reduced roughly 540 V-J features to under 15, which were used in a naive Bayes classifier (R e1071). TCRdb took the public reads, trimmed them with fastp at Q25, ran MiXCR for clone calling and kept in-frame beta chains. Here each entry gathers all rows of one CDR3 protein and keeps the most common genes and DNA. The V and J calls reflect TCRdb's pipeline rather than the authors' work. The sample table records 350,000 or so distinct CDR3 sequences; 15% to 20% of these occur just once. The ten largest make up around a third of the sample.

Recombination joined TRBV19 with TRBJ1-2; the best D guess is TRBD1, with 5 bases matching. The clonotype was recovered from a woman in her 30s with Graves' hyperthyroidism that later progressed to Graves' ophthalmopathy. The sample comprised blood. The CDR3 reads CASSMIRGTNYGYTF. The DNA sequence is given as TGTGCCAGTAGTATGATTCGGGGGACTAACTATGGCTACACCTTC.